One sample yielded the 14 T cell receptor beta chains listed below, sequenced in a study of monozygotic twins with inflammatory bowel disease. Reanalyzing the 5' RACE reads, TCRdb keeps one entry per CDR3 protein, without DNA. Its table lists 420,000 or so distinct CDR3 sequences. Sequences were obtained from blood. The receptor source for this set is a human donor with ulcerative colitis or Crohn's disease, or a healthy co-twin of an affected twin (not recorded which).

The chain carries TRBV5-1 and TRBJ2-1; TCRdb calls TRBD1, which cannot be checked without DNA. There are 17 residues in the CDR3. In germline, CDR1 is SGHRS, CDR2 YFSETQ. CDR3 sequence: CASSLGTGARTGNEQFF.

The chain has TRBV7-2 and TRBJ1-4; TCRdb's D call, TRBD1, is unchecked because there is no DNA. This CDR3 region has 15 residues. The germline V gene encodes CDR1 SGHTA and CDR2 FQGNSA. The CDR3: CASSQTQGASEKLFF.

The J gene is TRBJ1-2, the V gene TRBV12-3 or TRBV12-4; absent DNA, TCRdb's TRBD1 call cannot be checked. This CDR3 comprises 13 residues. The CDR3 reads CASTPTGPYGYTF.

The rearrangement links TRBV29-1 to TRBJ2-1; TCRdb's D gene call, TRBD2, goes unchecked for lack of DNA. The CDR3 covers 19 residues. Per germline, CDR1 SQVTM and CDR2 ANQGSEA. CDR3 in amino acids: CSVEGTSGSLLGSYNEQFF.

The chain employs TRBV19 and TRBJ2-5; the TRBD1 assignment by TCRdb is unverifiable without DNA. Germline V lookup: CDR1 LNHDA, CDR2 SQIVND (reference sequence). The CDR3 consists of 14 residues. The CDR3 loop is CASSRGQGLGTQYF.

The gene calls are TRBV3-1 and TRBJ2-4; TCRdb returns TRBD2, unconfirmable since there is no DNA. The CDR3 runs to 17 residues. CDR1 is LGHDT and CDR2 is YNNKEL in the germline V gene (reference sequence). The CDR3 protein is CASSQERLIPTKNIQYF.

The chain is built from TRBV12-3 or TRBV12-4 and TRBJ2-7; TCRdb proposes TRBD1, but this gene call is untestable without DNA. CDR3 length equals 14 residues. CDR3 amino acids: CASRRAGDTYEQYF.

This chain joins TRBV7-2 and TRBJ2-1; TCRdb picks TRBD2, but there is no DNA to check that call. Germline assignment: CDR1 SGHTA and CDR2 FQGNSA. The length of the CDR3 is 18 residues. This CDR3 reads CASSLQLGTSGAYNEQFF.

J is TRBJ1-4 and V is TRBV4-1; the TRBD1 assignment by TCRdb is unverifiable without DNA. The CDR3 length is 16 residues. Germline lookup yields CDR1 MGHRA and CDR2 YSYEKL. CDR3 amino acids: CASSQMQGATNEKLFF.

J is TRBJ2-5 and V is TRBV14. The CDR3 is 14 residues long. Germline assignment: CDR1 SGHDN and CDR2 FVKESK. CDR3 region: CASSRVGFQETQYF.

The CDR3 loop is CASRLPGQIEKLFF. This chain joins TRBV6-2 or TRBV6-3 and TRBJ1-4; absent DNA, TCRdb's TRBD1 call cannot be checked. The length of the CDR3 is 14 residues. The germline V gene encodes CDR1 MNHEY and CDR2 SVGEGT.

The chain employs TRBV7-8 and TRBJ1-2. Germline CDR1 reads SGHVS; CDR2 reads FQNEAQ. CDR3 length: 16 amino acids. The CDR3 region is CASSLAWGDANYGYTF.

The V gene is TRBV28, the J gene TRBJ2-7; TCRdb's D call of TRBD2 is untestable without DNA. Germline CDR1 MDHEN, CDR2 SYDVKM. The length of the CDR3 is 20 residues. CDR3 sequence: CASSLTGTSGRTSLPYGQYF.

The CDR3 sequence is CASSGGVAAYEQYF. The chain employs TRBV6-1 and TRBJ2-7; TCRdb lists TRBD1, though no DNA is available to test this call. The CDR3 consists of 14 residues. Germline values: CDR1 MNHNS, CDR2 SASEGT.